Below, 21 T cell receptor beta chains from the same sample are listed, as sequenced in a study of shared clonotypes between healthy human individuals. The protocol was immunoSEQ multiplex PCR, while the TCRdb copy is restricted to in-frame clones and leaves out a portion. In the table there are approximately 2,300,000 clones, approximately 90% of which are singletons. Sequenced: naive CD4+ T cells from PBMCs. Subset described: CD45RA+ positively selected. Receptors originate from a man younger than 30 in good health. Some clones in this sample may be carry-over from other donors' samples.

This chain joins TRBV5-4 and TRBJ2-1; 8 bases match TRBD2. The germline V gene encodes CDR1 SGHNT and CDR2 YYREEE (reference sequence). V shed 4 bases and J 4 bases; nucleotides not matched to a gene: 10. CDR3 size: 16 residues. The CDR3 bases are TGTGCCAGCAGCCAAGAACCAGCGGGGGTTTACAATGAGCAGTTCTTC. Protein product: CASSQEPAGVYNEQFF.

The chain combines TRBV7-9 with TRBJ1-6; D may be TRBD1 (5 bases). The CDR3 runs to 15 residues. With 1 base removed from V and 10 bases from J, the gap between germline ends came to 14 bases. Germline V CDR1 and CDR2: SEHNR, FQNEAQ (reference sequence). CDR3 nucleotides: TGTGCCAGCAGCTTAGAAGGCAGGGTCAACTCACCCCTCCACTTT. It is translated as CASSLEGRVNSPLHF.

The chain joins TRBV6-1 to TRBJ1-5; 9 bases map to TRBD1. V shed 6 bases, J shed 6 bases, and the junction held 9 bases outside the gene matches. This CDR3 is built from 15 residues. CDR1 is MNHNS, CDR2 SASEGT, per germline. The CDR3, as DNA: TGTGCCAGCAGAGCCTGGGACAGGGCCGGTCAGCCCCAGCATTTT. It codes for CASRAWDRAGQPQHF.

With respect to this clone: This CDR3 is also generated by other DNA sequences in the sample. The chain carries TRBV5-1 and TRBJ2-3; D gene uncertain. This CDR3 region has 13 residues. V lost 2 bases and J 3 bases, leaving 7 bases between the germline ends. In germline, CDR1 is SGHRS, CDR2 YFSETQ. The CDR3 is CASSLSPTDTQYF. The CDR3 region has the DNA TGCGCCAGCAGCTTAAGTCCGACAGATACGCAGTATTTT.

The chain carries TRBV27 and TRBJ2-2; either TRBD1 or TRBD2 may supply D (6 bases each). V was cut by 3 bases and J by 4 bases, with 24 bases left in between. The V gene's germline CDR1 is MNHEY and CDR2 SMNVEV (reference sequence). The CDR3 sequence is 19 residues long. The DNA of the CDR3 is TGTGCCAGCAGTTTTACAGGTCTCTCGCGGGACAAACTCACCGGGGAGCTGTTTTTT. It translates to CASSFTGLSRDKLTGELFF.

V usage is TRBV7-6 and J usage is TRBJ2-3; 9 positions match TRBD1. The junction had 9 bases not matched to a gene; V was cut back by 5 bases and J by 3 bases. The germline gives CDR1 SGHVS, CDR2 FNYEAQ. The CDR3 length is 16 residues. For the CDR3, the DNA is TGTGCCAGCAGCGCCACAGGGGGCTCACGGACAGATACGCAGTATTTT. Protein: CASSATGGSRTDTQYF.

The J gene is TRBJ1-3, the V gene TRBV28, with D unclear. The CDR3 consists of 15 residues. Trimming stripped 6 bases from V and 0 bases from J, with 12 bases between. Germline V gene lookup returns CDR1 MDHEN and CDR2 SYDVKM. CDR3: CASRVRLSSGNTIYF. The CDR3 DNA reads TGTGCCAGCAGGGTGCGGCTTTCCTCTGGAAACACCATATATTTT.

The V gene is TRBV5-6, the J gene TRBJ1-1; TRBD1 matches at 8 bases. V shed 3 bases and J 0 bases; nucleotides not matched to a gene: 4. Germline V gene sequence: CDR1 SGHDT, CDR2 YYEEEE. The CDR3 sequence is 15 residues long. Here the CDR3 DNA reads TGTGCCAGCAGCTATCAGGACAGGGTGAACACTGAAGCTTTCTTT. It translates to CASSYQDRVNTEAFF.

As regards this clone: This sample includes further DNA sequences coding for the same CDR3. The CDR3 DNA follows: TGTGCCAGCAGCCGGGACAGGGGCACAGATACGCAGTATTTT. It translates to CASSRDRGTDTQYF. This chain links TRBV5-4 with TRBJ2-3, with TRBD1 matching over 9 bases. The CDR3 is 14 amino acids. The V gene end was trimmed by 4 bases and the J gene end by 1 base; junction bases not matched to a gene: 1. Germline V CDR1 and CDR2: SGHNT, YYREEE (reference sequence).

J is TRBJ1-2 and V is TRBV6-6; TRBD1 agrees at 7 bases. After removal of 2 bases from V and 4 bases from J, the junction contained 4 bases not matched to a gene. CDR1 and CDR2 (germline): MNHNY, SVGAGI (reference sequence). The CDR3 consists of 14 residues. The CDR3 loop is CASSYRGQSYGYTF. CDR3 sequence (DNA): TGTGCCAGCAGTTACCGGGGACAGAGCTATGGCTACACCTTC.

In regard to this clone: This specimen includes other DNA sequences encoding the same CDR3. This CDR3 is CASSPLVRSYNEQFF. CDR3 sequence (DNA): TGTGCCAGCTCACCACTAGTTCGCTCCTACAATGAGCAGTTCTTC. This rearrangement joins TRBV18 to TRBJ2-1; no reliable D call. Trimming removed 1 base at V and 0 bases at J, with 7 bases between. CDR1 and CDR2 from the germline V gene are KGHSH and LQKENI. The CDR3 totals 15 residues. The full variable domain, completed using reference TRBV18 and TRBJ2-1, is NAGVMQNPRHLVRRRGQEARLRCSPMKGHSHVYWYRQLPEEGLKFMVYLQKENIIDESGMPKERFSAEFPKEGPSILRIQQVVRGDSAAYFCASSPLVRSYNEQFFGPGTRLTVL.

The rearrangement uses TRBV11-1 and TRBJ1-1, with 11 bases identical to TRBD1. Trimming at V came to 6 bases and at J to 5 bases, leaving 8 bases not matched to a gene. Germline CDR1 reads SGHAT; CDR2 reads FQDESV (reference sequence). The length of the CDR3 is 15 residues. The CDR3 is CASREPGTGGTEAFF. The DNA of the CDR3 is TGTGCCAGCAGGGAACCCGGGACAGGGGGGACTGAAGCTTTCTTT.

The chain recombines TRBV2 with TRBJ1-1; D is unclear. The CDR3 length is 14 residues. With 1 base removed from V and 4 bases from J, the gap between germline ends came to 10 bases. The germline V gene encodes CDR1 SNHLY and CDR2 FYNNEI. DNA of the CDR3: TGTGCCAGCAGTGAAGGGGGTATCGTCACTGAAGCTTTCTTT. It encodes CASSEGGIVTEAFF.

The rearrangement uses TRBV6-5 and TRBJ2-7; 7 bases match TRBD2. The CDR3 has 16 residues. Per germline, CDR1 MNHEY and CDR2 SVGAGI. With V trimmed by 0 bases and J by 2 bases, 7 bases remained unmatched. In DNA form, the CDR3 reads TGTGCCAGCAGTTACTCCCCTGGGGGGGGTCCCTACGAGCAGTACTTC. This codes for CASSYSPGGGPYEQYF.

The chain employs TRBV6-5 and TRBJ1-2; weak D call: TRBD1 (6 bases). The V gene's germline CDR1 is MNHEY and CDR2 SVGAGI. The V gene lost 6 bases and the J gene lost 6 bases, with 17 bases spanning the gap. The CDR3 extends over 14 amino acids. DNA for the CDR3: TGTGCCAGCAGGGATACCGGACAGCGACATGGCTACACCTTC. This translates into CASRDTGQRHGYTF.

This clone appeared a single time. The chain carries TRBV9 and TRBJ2-2; D possibly corresponds to TRBD2 (7 bases). With 0 bases removed from V and 2 bases from J, the gap between germline ends came to 17 bases. CDR1 is SGDLS, CDR2 YYNGEE, per germline. This CDR3 has 18 amino acids. CDR3 amino acids: CASSVVGLGGANTGELFF. CDR3 coding DNA: TGTGCCAGCAGCGTAGTAGGTCTTGGGGGGGCTAACACCGGGGAGCTGTTTTTT.

The chain is built from TRBV5-4 and TRBJ2-2, with 13 bases identical to TRBD2. V lost 3 bases to trimming and J lost 8 bases; unmatched junction nucleotides: 10. CDR3 length equals 17 residues. Germline assignment: CDR1 SGHNT and CDR2 YYREEE (reference sequence). The CDR3 DNA follows: TGTGCCAGCAGCTCCGCGACTAGCGGGAGGCTAGCGGGGGAGCTGTTTTTT. It translates to CASSSATSGRLAGELFF.

The rearrangement links TRBV5-1 to TRBJ2-3; D uncertain. Per the germline V gene, CDR1 is SGHRS and CDR2 is YFSETQ. The CDR3 has 16 residues. The V gene lost 0 bases and the J gene lost 5 bases, with 16 bases spanning the gap. This chain's CDR3 is CASSLASSGDGDTQYF. In DNA, the CDR3 is TGCGCCAGCAGCTTGGCCTCCTCTGGGGATGGAGATACGCAGTATTTT.

This rearrangement joins TRBV7-2 to TRBJ1-2; no definite D call. V lost 0 bases to trimming and J lost 2 bases, with 10 bases between them. Per the germline V gene, CDR1 is SGHTA and CDR2 is FQGNSA. This CDR3 region has 15 residues. CDR3 coding DNA: TGTGCCAGCAGCTTAGCGTTAGGGTCGAACTATGGCTACACCTTC. It is translated as CASSLALGSNYGYTF. The variable domain in full, with the rest retrieved from reference TRBV7-2 and TRBJ1-2, is GAGVSQSPSNKVTEKGKDVELRCDPISGHTALYWYRQSLGQGLEFLIYFQGNSAPDKSGLPSDRFSAERTGGSVSTLTIQRTQQEDSAVYLCASSLALGSNYGYTFGSGTRLTVV.

The chain links TRBV27 to TRBJ1-1, with D maybe TRBD1 (6 bases). In germline, CDR1 is MNHEY, CDR2 SMNVEV (reference sequence). Trimming pared 3 bases from V and 1 base from J, leaving 15 bases between. The CDR3 length is 16 residues. CDR3 bases: TGTGCCAGCAGTTTTTCGGTCAGACAGGCGAACACTGAAGCTTTCTTT. Its protein product is CASSFSVRQANTEAFF.

This clone showed up just a few times. This rearrangement joins TRBV19 to TRBJ1-2; the D is unclear. CDR3 length: 11 amino acids. Germline values: CDR1 LNHDA, CDR2 SQIVND (reference sequence). Deletions cut 6 bases from V and 7 bases from J, with 9 bases between. The CDR3 region has the DNA TGTGCCAGTAGGATTACAGCTGGCTACACCTTC. Amino acid sequence: CASRITAGYTF.